This T cell receptor (beta chain) is from a study of T cells in narcolepsy. Whole-study findings and limits: Healthy controls reportedly lacked the autoreactive clonotypes serially found in patients' blood.

A remark on this clone: Its antigen is unknown.

Data came from immunoSEQ multiplex PCR; TCRdb stores just in-frame clones and leaves some out. The repertoire holds tens of thousands of clones, with around 83% as singletons. With 2 bases removed from V and 0 bases from J, the gap between germline ends came to 19 bases. The CDR3 is made up of 18 amino acids. CDR1 MNHEY and CDR2 SMNVEV come from the germline V gene (reference sequence). V is TRBV27 and J is TRBJ2-5; the D gene is possibly TRBD2 (5 bases). What was sequenced was CD45RA- memory CD4+ T cells from PBMCs. The receptor was isolated from a human donor with narcolepsy. CDR3 region: CASSLGWGSEVNQETQYF. The CDR3 bases are TGTGCCAGCAGTTTAGGGTGGGGTAGCGAGGTTAACCAAGAGACCCAGTACTTC.